Listed here are 19 T cell receptor beta chains from one sample, sequenced in a study of cytomegalovirus exposure and HLA in healthy donors. Primers for the PCR totalled 60 Vbeta and 13 Jbeta. Using immunoSEQ multiplex PCR, the repertoire was profiled, and TCRdb retains in-frame clones only, with some absent. This repertoire includes 80,000 to 95,000 clones. The sequencing input was PBMCs. These receptor sequences come from a man aged 50-60 years in good health and CMV-seropositive.

The chain carries TRBV2 and TRBJ1-5; D remains ambiguous. The germline gives CDR1 SNHLY, CDR2 FYNNEI. Trimming left V 6 bases short and J 7 bases short, with 10 bases between. The CDR3 covers 12 residues. This CDR3 reads CASSRVSQPQHF. Written as DNA, the CDR3 is TGTGCCAGCAGCCGGGTGTCGCAGCCCCAGCATTTT.

V is TRBV7-2 and J is TRBJ1-1, with D possibly being TRBD1 (5 bases). CDR1 is SGHTA and CDR2 is FQGNSA in the germline V gene. The germline V and J ends were trimmed by 0 bases and 4 bases, with 15 bases remaining between them. The CDR3 has 16 amino acids. The CDR3 sequence: CASSLAEGQGGTEAFF. CDR3 nucleotides: TGTGCCAGCAGCTTAGCGGAAGGGCAGGGTGGCACTGAAGCTTTCTTT.

The chain employs TRBV4-2 and TRBJ2-7, with D unresolved. This CDR3 is built from 14 residues. Per germline, CDR1 LGHNA and CDR2 YNFKEQ. V dropped 0 bases and J dropped 5 bases, with 11 bases sitting between them. CDR3: CASSQDSDSNEQYF. DNA of the CDR3: TGTGCCAGCAGCCAAGACAGTGATTCGAACGAGCAGTACTTC.

CDR3 bases: TGTGCCACAAAAAAGGGGGCGGGAGGGAGGAACATTCAGTACTTC. The encoded protein is CATKKGAGGRNIQYF. V and J are TRBV2 and TRBJ2-4; 9 bases fit TRBD2. Trimming took 10 bases from V and 7 from J; bases not matched to a gene: 14. The CDR3 has 15 amino acids. The germline V gene has CDR1 SNHLY and CDR2 FYNNEI.

The chain links TRBV5-4 to TRBJ2-7; D is uncertain. The CDR3 is 14 amino acids. Looked up from germline, CDR1 is SGHNT and CDR2 is YYREEE (reference sequence). Trimming cost V 4 bases and J 0 bases, with 11 bases left between them. CDR3 sequence (DNA): TGTGCCAGCAGCCTAGAGCGTGGCTCCTACGAGCAGTACTTC. This encodes CASSLERGSYEQYF.

This sequence joins TRBV6-5 and TRBJ2-7, with TRBD1 as a possible D gene (5 bases). The germline V gene has CDR1 MNHEY and CDR2 SVGAGI. CDR3 length: 14 amino acids. The V and J ends lost 2 bases and 1 base respectively, with 9 bases between them. CDR3 DNA sequence: TGTGCCAGCAGTTACGATGGGGCTTCCTACGAGCAGTACTTC. Translated, it gives CASSYDGASYEQYF.

CDR3 sequence: CASSLEGRGASSGNTIYF. CDR3 nucleotides: TGTGCCAGCAGCTTAGAAGGGAGGGGGGCCTCCTCTGGAAACACCATATATTTT. The V and J genes are TRBV7-2 and TRBJ1-3; D is possibly TRBD1 (6 bases). The V gene's germline CDR1 is SGHTA and CDR2 FQGNSA. V shed 1 base and J shed 0 bases, with 16 bases lying between them. This CDR3 spans 18 amino acids.

The V and J genes are TRBV27 and TRBJ2-1; 9 positions match TRBD1. The CDR3 contains 14 residues. The germline V gene has CDR1 MNHEY and CDR2 SMNVEV (reference sequence). The V and J ends lost 5 bases and 8 bases, in that order; junction bases with no gene match: 7. The CDR3 region has the DNA TGTGCCAGCAGTACGGGACAGGGTGTGTATGAGCAGTTCTTC. The encoded protein is CASSTGQGVYEQFF.

The rearrangement joins TRBV28 to TRBJ2-2, with 8 positions matching TRBD2. V gave up 3 bases and J gave up 5 bases; unmatched junction bases: 5. The CDR3 runs 15 residues. From germline, CDR1 is MDHEN and CDR2 SYDVKM. The CDR3 bases are TGTGCCAGCAGTTTGCTGGCGGGAGGAACCGGGGAGCTGTTTTTT. Residues: CASSLLAGGTGELFF.

V usage is TRBV7-2 and J usage is TRBJ1-6; possibly TRBD1 for D (5 bases). Germline V lookup: CDR1 SGHTA, CDR2 FQGNSA. Trimming removed 1 base from V and 9 bases from J, with 7 bases in between. The CDR3 loop spans 13 amino acids. This CDR3 reads CASSLGGGSPLHF. The CDR3 DNA is TGTGCCAGCAGCTTAGGGGGCGGTTCACCCCTCCACTTT.

The J gene is TRBJ2-1, the V gene TRBV4-2, with 9 bases matching TRBD2. CDR3 length: 15 residues. Trimming took 4 bases from V and 4 from J; bases not matched to a gene: 5. Germline V gives CDR1 LGHNA, CDR2 YNFKEQ. The CDR3 sequence is CASSPLAGSYNEQFF. As DNA, the CDR3 is TGTGCCAGCAGCCCCCTAGCGGGATCATACAATGAGCAGTTCTTC.

The rearrangement links TRBV18 to TRBJ1-1, with no clear D. Germline CDR1 KGHSH, CDR2 LQKENI. This CDR3 has 15 amino acids. The V gene lost 1 base and the J gene lost 6 bases, with 15 bases spanning the gap. The CDR3 here is CASSPLEQSVAEAFF. CDR3 coding DNA: TGTGCCAGCTCACCACTTGAACAGAGTGTGGCTGAAGCTTTCTTT. Drawing the rest from reference TRBV18 and TRBJ1-1, the complete variable domain is NAGVMQNPRHLVRRRGQEARLRCSPMKGHSHVYWYRQLPEEGLKFMVYLQKENIIDESGMPKERFSAEFPKEGPSILRIQQVVRGDSAAYFCASSPLEQSVAEAFFGQGTRLTVV.

The chain has TRBV6-5 and TRBJ2-7, with D maybe TRBD2 (5 bases). The CDR3 totals 16 residues. The V end was cut by 0 bases, the J end by 2 bases, with 14 bases between. The germline CDR1 and CDR2 sequences are MNHEY and SVGAGI. As DNA, the CDR3 is TGTGCCAGCAGTTACTCCGGGCGGGCCGCAGCCTACGAGCAGTACTTC. Encoded protein: CASSYSGRAAAYEQYF.

The chain recombines TRBV29-1 with TRBJ1-4; D uncertain. The CDR3 loop spans 16 amino acids. Germline-derived CDR1 and CDR2 are SQVTM and ANQGSEA. Trimming took 4 bases from V and 0 from J, leaving 15 bases between them. CDR3 sequence reads: CSVGNRREATNEKLFF. In DNA form, the CDR3 reads TGCAGCGTTGGAAACCGGCGGGAAGCAACTAATGAAAAACTGTTTTTT.

V and J are TRBV2 and TRBJ1-1, with D unresolved. The CDR3 contains 12 residues. In germline, CDR1 is SNHLY, CDR2 FYNNEI. V dropped 3 bases and J dropped 6 bases, with 8 bases sitting between them. The CDR3 loop is CASSEEGSEAFF. The CDR3 bases are TGTGCCAGCAGTGAGGAGGGCTCTGAAGCTTTCTTT.

The rearrangement uses TRBV4-3 and TRBJ1-1; perhaps TRBD1 as D (5 bases). Germline V CDR1 and CDR2: LGHNA, YSLEER. The CDR3 totals 15 residues. V lost 2 bases and J lost 1, with 11 bases in between. The CDR3 protein is CASSQSVDRNTEAFF. CDR3 sequence (DNA): TGCGCCAGCAGCCAATCCGTCGACAGGAACACTGAAGCTTTCTTT.

The CDR3 protein is CASSQDAAGYYEQYF. Here the CDR3 DNA reads TGTGCCAGCAGCCAAGACGCGGCGGGCTACTACGAGCAGTACTTC. V usage is TRBV4-2 and J usage is TRBJ2-7; a weak D match, TRBD2 (5 bases). Trimming stripped 0 bases from V and 3 bases from J, with 12 bases between. This CDR3 comprises 15 residues. Germline CDR1 reads LGHNA; CDR2 reads YNFKEQ.

DNA of the CDR3: TGTGCCAGCAGCGTAGGAGGGACAGTAACCTACAATGAGCAGTTCTTC. It translates to CASSVGGTVTYNEQFF. The gene calls are TRBV9 and TRBJ2-1; TRBD1 matches at 7 bases. V lost 0 bases and J lost 2; bases outside the gene matches: 5. Germline assignment: CDR1 SGDLS and CDR2 YYNGEE. This CDR3 region has 16 residues.

CDR3 sequence: CAWSLGQVDEKLFF. CDR3 sequence (DNA): TGTGCCTGGAGTTTAGGACAGGTCGATGAAAAACTGTTTTTT. The chain couples TRBV30 to TRBJ1-4; the match to TRBD1 covers 7 bases. Germline CDR1 GTSNPN, CDR2 SVGIG (reference sequence). J was trimmed by 6 bases and V by 2 bases; bases with no gene match: 6. The CDR3 length is 14 residues.